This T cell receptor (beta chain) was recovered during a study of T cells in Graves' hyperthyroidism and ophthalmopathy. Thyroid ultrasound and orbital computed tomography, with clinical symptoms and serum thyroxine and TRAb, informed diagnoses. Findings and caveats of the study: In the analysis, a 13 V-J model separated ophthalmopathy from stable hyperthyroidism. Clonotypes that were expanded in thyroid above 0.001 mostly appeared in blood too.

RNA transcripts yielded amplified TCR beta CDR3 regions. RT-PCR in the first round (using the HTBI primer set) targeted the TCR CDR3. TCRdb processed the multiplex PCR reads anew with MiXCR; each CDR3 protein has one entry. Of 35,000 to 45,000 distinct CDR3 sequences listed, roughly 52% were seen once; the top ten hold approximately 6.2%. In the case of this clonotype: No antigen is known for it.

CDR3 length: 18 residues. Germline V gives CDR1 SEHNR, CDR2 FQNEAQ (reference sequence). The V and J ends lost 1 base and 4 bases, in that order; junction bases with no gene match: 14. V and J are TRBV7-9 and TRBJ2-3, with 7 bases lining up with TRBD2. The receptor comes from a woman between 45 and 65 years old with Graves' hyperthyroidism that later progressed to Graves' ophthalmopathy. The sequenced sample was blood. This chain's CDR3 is CASSLGFLAGPSADTQYF. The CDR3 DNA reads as TGTGCCAGCAGCTTAGGGTTTTTAGCGGGTCCGAGTGCAGATACGCAGTATTTT. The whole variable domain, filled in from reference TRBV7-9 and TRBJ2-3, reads DTGVSQNPRHKITKRGQNVTFRCDPISEHNRLYWYRQTLGQGPEFLTYFQNEAQLEKSRLLSDRFSAERPKGSFSTLEIQRTEQGDSAMYLCASSLGFLAGPSADTQYFGPGTRLTVL.